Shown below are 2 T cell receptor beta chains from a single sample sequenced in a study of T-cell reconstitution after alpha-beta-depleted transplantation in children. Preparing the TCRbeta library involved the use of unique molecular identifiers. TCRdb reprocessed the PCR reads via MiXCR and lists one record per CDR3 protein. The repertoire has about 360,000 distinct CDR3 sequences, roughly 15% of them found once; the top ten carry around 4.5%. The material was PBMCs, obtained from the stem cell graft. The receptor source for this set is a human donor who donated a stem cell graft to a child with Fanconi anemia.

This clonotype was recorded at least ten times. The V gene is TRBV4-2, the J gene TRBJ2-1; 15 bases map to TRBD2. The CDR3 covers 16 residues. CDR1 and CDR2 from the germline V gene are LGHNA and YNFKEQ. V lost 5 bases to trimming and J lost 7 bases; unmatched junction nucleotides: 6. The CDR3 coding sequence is TGTGCCAGCAGCAAGCAGGGGACTAGCGGGGGGAATGAGCAGTTCTTC. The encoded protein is CASSKQGTSGGNEQFF.

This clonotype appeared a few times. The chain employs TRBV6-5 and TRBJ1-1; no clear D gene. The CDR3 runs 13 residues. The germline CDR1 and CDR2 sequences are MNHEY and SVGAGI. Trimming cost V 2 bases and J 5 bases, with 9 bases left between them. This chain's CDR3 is CASSYQQTTEAFF. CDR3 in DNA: TGTGCCAGCAGTTACCAACAGACTACTGAAGCTTTCTTT.